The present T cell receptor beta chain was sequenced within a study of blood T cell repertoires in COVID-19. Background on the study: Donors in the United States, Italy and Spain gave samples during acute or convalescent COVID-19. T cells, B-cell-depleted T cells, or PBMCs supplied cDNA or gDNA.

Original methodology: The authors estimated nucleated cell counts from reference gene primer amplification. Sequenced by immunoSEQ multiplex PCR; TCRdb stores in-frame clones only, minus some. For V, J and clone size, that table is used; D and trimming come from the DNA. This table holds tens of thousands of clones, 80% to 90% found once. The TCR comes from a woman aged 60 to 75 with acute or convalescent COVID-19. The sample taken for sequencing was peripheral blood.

As DNA, the CDR3 is TGTGCCAGCAGCCAAAATTTGGAGACAGGGGGCACCTATGGCTACACCTTC. This sequence encodes CASSQNLETGGTYGYTF. V and J are TRBV3-1 (or the pseudogene TRBV3-2) and TRBJ1-2; 10 nucleotides match TRBD1. V trimming: 2 bases; J trimming: 4 bases; junction bases outside the gene matches: 10. Germline-derived CDR1 and CDR2 are LGHDT and YNNKEL (reference sequence). The CDR3 is 17 residues long.